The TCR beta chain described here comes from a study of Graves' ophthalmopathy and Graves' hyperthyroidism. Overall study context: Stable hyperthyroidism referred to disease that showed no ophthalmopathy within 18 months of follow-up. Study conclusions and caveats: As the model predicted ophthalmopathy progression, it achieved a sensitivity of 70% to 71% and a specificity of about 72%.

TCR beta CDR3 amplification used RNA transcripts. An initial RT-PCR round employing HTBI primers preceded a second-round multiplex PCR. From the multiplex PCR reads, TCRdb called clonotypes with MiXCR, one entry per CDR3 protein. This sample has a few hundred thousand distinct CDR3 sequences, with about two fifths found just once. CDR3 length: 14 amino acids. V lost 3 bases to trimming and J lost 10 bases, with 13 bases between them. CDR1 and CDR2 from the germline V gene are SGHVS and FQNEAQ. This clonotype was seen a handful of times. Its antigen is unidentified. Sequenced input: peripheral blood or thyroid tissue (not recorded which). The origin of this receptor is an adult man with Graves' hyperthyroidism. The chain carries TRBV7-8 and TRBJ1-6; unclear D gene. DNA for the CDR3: TGTGCCAGCAGCTTGGCGAACCTAGGATCACCCCTCCACTTT. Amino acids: CASSLANLGSPLHF. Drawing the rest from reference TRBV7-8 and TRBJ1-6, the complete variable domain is GAGVSQSPRYKVAKRGQDVALRCDPISGHVSLFWYQQALGQGPEFLTYFQNEAQLDKSGLPSDRFFAERPEGSVSTLKIQRTQQEDSAVYLCASSLANLGSPLHFGNGTRLTVT.